The clone carrying this T cell receptor beta chain was found a few times. V dropped 4 bases and J dropped 1; count of bases not matched to a gene: 5. CDR3 length: 15 residues. CDR1 and CDR2 from the germline V gene are KGHDR and SFDVKD. This sample was included in a study of blood T cell repertoires in COVID-19. Clones were read by immunoSEQ multiplex PCR, and TCRdb kept only the in-frame ones, dropping some. The sample records about 170,000 clones, 65% to 90% being singletons. Enrolment of Seattle patients took place during active infection, and they were followed longitudinally. The specimen was peripheral blood. The J gene is TRBJ2-7, the V gene TRBV24-1; 8 nucleotides line up with TRBD1. The sequence came from a woman in her thirties or forties with COVID-19, enrolled during active disease. The CDR3 DNA is TGTGCCACCAGTGACTCCGGGACAGGATCCTACGAGCAGTACTTC. Translated, it gives CATSDSGTGSYEQYF.